This TCR beta chain was documented in a study of blood T cell repertoires in COVID-19. This table comes from immunoSEQ multiplex PCR, and its TCRdb copy is limited to in-frame clones, with some not included. Altogether fewer than 350,000 clones are present, 70% to 90% being singletons, with the ten largest covering less than 4.5%. The sequence derives from a woman aged 45-59 years with active or convalescent COVID-19. The sample consisted of peripheral blood.

DNA for the CDR3: TGCGCCAGCAGCCATCCCAGGACTAGCGGGGTACGCGATGAGCAGTTCTTC. The encoded protein is CASSHPRTSGVRDEQFF. V and J are TRBV4-1 and TRBJ2-1, with 12 bases matching TRBD2. Per germline, CDR1 MGHRA and CDR2 YSYEKL. The CDR3 totals 17 residues. Trimming removed 3 bases from V and 8 bases from J; junction bases left unmatched: 11.